These 23 T cell receptor beta chains were all obtained from the same sample, sequenced in a study of metastatic and nonmetastatic thyroid tumors. TCRdb re-called the PCR reads through MiXCR. The sample consists of about 20,000 clones, 24% of them appearing once. Patients were all untreated before their thyroid surgery. The sample comprised tumor tissue. Receptors were obtained from a female donor with papillary thyroid cancer or a benign thyroid nodule (not recorded which). Some clones in this sample may be carry-over from other donors' samples.

V and J are TRBV7-8 and TRBJ1-5; D gene uncertain. Germline assignment: CDR1 SGHVS and CDR2 FQNEAQ. V lost 1 base and J 0 bases, leaving 7 bases between the germline ends. The CDR3 loop spans 15 amino acids. The CDR3 DNA sequence: TGTGCCAGCAGCTTAGTAGGGATTAGCAATCAGCCCCAGCATTTT. Protein sequence: CASSLVGISNQPQHF.

The V gene is TRBV20-1, the J gene TRBJ2-1; 8 bases match TRBD2. After removal of 6 bases from V and 8 bases from J, the junction contained 6 bases not matched to a gene. Germline lookup yields CDR1 DFQATT and CDR2 SNEGSKA (reference sequence). The CDR3 has 12 residues. The DNA of the CDR3 is TGCAGTGCCGGAGCGGGGGTCGATGAGCAGTTCTTC. Translation gives CSAGAGVDEQFF.

This clone was counted between two and nine times. V is TRBV6-1 and J is TRBJ1-6; a possible D gene is TRBD1 (5 bases). Germline loops: CDR1 MNHNS, CDR2 SASEGT. This CDR3 is 15 amino acids long. V lost 4 bases to trimming and J lost 8 bases, with 15 bases between them. The CDR3 coding sequence is TGTGCCAGCAGTGCGGGACCTATGGGGTATTCACCCCTCCACTTT. Residues: CASSAGPMGYSPLHF.

Ten or more counts support this clone. The chain is built from TRBV18 and TRBJ1-2; 9 bases match TRBD1. With 5 bases clipped from V and 7 bases from J, the junction kept 11 bases outside the gene matches. Germline V gene lookup returns CDR1 KGHSH and CDR2 LQKENI. The CDR3 is made up of 15 amino acids. CDR3: CASSDHPGQGGGYTF. DNA for the CDR3: TGTGCCAGCTCAGACCATCCGGGACAGGGTGGTGGCTACACCTTC.

This chain joins TRBV6-5 and TRBJ2-1, with 9 nucleotides matching TRBD1. V was clipped by 6 bases and J by 12 bases; unmatched bases: 18. The CDR3 contains 16 residues. Germline V gives CDR1 MNHEY, CDR2 SVGAGI. The CDR3 here is CASSYAPGQGKDGQFF. The CDR3, as DNA: TGTGCCAGCAGCTACGCCCCGGGACAGGGTAAGGATGGGCAGTTCTTC.

In its sample, this clone was seen many times. The chain combines TRBV11-2 with TRBJ1-1; TRBD1 might be the D (6 bases). This CDR3 contains 15 residues. V was trimmed by 5 bases and J by 3 bases, leaving 16 bases between them. Per the germline V gene, CDR1 is SGHAT and CDR2 is FQNNGV. Here the CDR3 DNA reads TGTGCCAGCAGCCCGCTGGGAGGGGGAGACACTGAAGCTTTCTTT. Amino acid sequence: CASSPLGGGDTEAFF.

This chain links TRBV6-2 or TRBV6-3 with TRBJ2-3, with 12 bases fitting TRBD1. V lost 5 bases, J lost 6 bases, and 3 bases stayed unmatched. The length of the CDR3 is 14 residues. Germline CDR1 MNHEY, CDR2 SVGEGT. Here the CDR3 reads CASSPGQGADTQYF. The CDR3 DNA reads as TGTGCCAGCAGTCCGGGACAGGGGGCGGATACGCAGTATTTT.

This clone is medium-sized in the sample. The chain is built from TRBV7-8 and TRBJ2-7; 13 nucleotides align to TRBD2. After removal of 5 bases from V and 7 bases from J, the junction contained 2 bases not matched to a gene. CDR3 length: 13 amino acids. CDR1 and CDR2 from the germline V gene are SGHVS and FQNEAQ. The CDR3 loop reads CASSRGLAGEQYF. The CDR3, as DNA: TGTGCCAGCAGCAGGGGACTAGCGGGGGAGCAGTACTTC.

This clone was recorded many times. The chain employs TRBV5-4 and TRBJ2-1; D ambiguous. The CDR3 extends over 13 amino acids. The germline V and J ends were trimmed by 0 bases and 7 bases, with 8 bases remaining between them. The germline V gene has CDR1 SGHNT and CDR2 YYREEE (reference sequence). The CDR3 DNA sequence: TGTGCCAGCAGCTTGGCCAGGCGAAATGAGCAGTTCTTC. It encodes CASSLARRNEQFF.

This clone came up many times. The V call is TRBV7-2, the J call TRBJ2-3; 10 positions agree with TRBD2. Germline CDR1 and CDR2: SGHTA and FQGNSA. J was trimmed by 5 bases and V by 4 bases; bases with no gene match: 0. The CDR3 contains 13 residues. The CDR3 region is CASSSSGRDTQYF. The CDR3, as DNA: TGTGCCAGCAGCTCTAGCGGGAGAGATACGCAGTATTTT.

Judged by abundance, this clone is medium-sized (0.01 to 0.1%). DNA for the CDR3: TGTGCCAGCACCGCGGGAGTAGCCCAGTTCTTC. Translated: CASTAGVAQFF. V gene TRBV6-2 or TRBV6-3 combines with J gene TRBJ2-1; 7 bases are shared with TRBD2. The CDR3 is 11 amino acids. V dropped 7 bases and J dropped 13; count of bases not matched to a gene: 7. CDR1 is MNHEY and CDR2 is SVGEGT in the germline V gene.

This clone has only a few counts. The rearrangement uses TRBV19 and TRBJ2-6, with D unresolved. V lost 4 bases and J lost 4, with 11 bases in between. CDR3 length: 15 amino acids. Per the germline V gene, CDR1 is LNHDA and CDR2 is SQIVND (reference sequence). Here the CDR3 reads CASSTAAYGANVLTF. DNA for the CDR3: TGTGCCAGTAGTACTGCGGCGTACGGGGCCAACGTCCTGACTTTC.

This clone was seen ten or more times. The rearrangement joins TRBV7-9 to TRBJ2-2, with D perhaps matching TRBD1 (6 bases). V dropped 6 bases and J dropped 6 bases, with 11 bases sitting between them. The CDR3 totals 13 residues. CDR1 SEHNR and CDR2 FQNEAQ come from the germline V gene (reference sequence). This CDR3 is CASSRGQPGELFF. In DNA form, the CDR3 reads TGTGCCAGCAGTCGAGGACAGCCCGGGGAGCTGTTTTTT.

By share, this clone ranks as medium-sized. The CDR3 region has the DNA TGTGCCAGCAGTTCCGAAACCTCCCTAGGGGGCCCCTACAATGAGCAGTTCTTC. Translated: CASSSETSLGGPYNEQFF. The chain combines TRBV27 with TRBJ2-1; 7 nucleotides align to TRBD1. The CDR3 consists of 18 residues. Germline values: CDR1 MNHEY, CDR2 SMNVEV (reference sequence). Trimming removed 4 bases from V and 2 bases from J; junction bases left unmatched: 14.

In this sample, this clone is medium-sized. The CDR3 protein is CASSFPTTSYEQYF. DNA for the CDR3: TGTGCCAGCAGCTTTCCGACTACCTCCTACGAGCAGTACTTC. This sequence joins TRBV28 and TRBJ2-7, with D maybe TRBD2 (5 bases). The V end was cut by 6 bases, the J end by 0 bases, with 12 bases between. Germline assignment: CDR1 MDHEN and CDR2 SYDVKM. The CDR3 is 14 amino acids.

The chain has TRBV9 and TRBJ2-3; 8 bases are a match to TRBD1. This CDR3 is 16 amino acids long. Germline lookup yields CDR1 SGDLS and CDR2 YYNGEE. V trimming: 4 bases; J trimming: 5 bases; junction bases outside the gene matches: 12. The DNA of the CDR3 is TGTGCCAGCAGCCCCAGGCTCGGACAGGGAGGAGATACGCAGTATTTT. As protein: CASSPRLGQGGDTQYF.

In its sample, this clone is medium-sized. The V call is TRBV28, the J call TRBJ2-6; D unresolved. Germline lookup yields CDR1 MDHEN and CDR2 SYDVKM. This CDR3 has 15 amino acids. V was clipped by 11 bases and J by 0 bases, with 14 bases between them. CDR3 region: CAAVAGNSGANVLTF. Written as DNA, the CDR3 is TGTGCCGCCGTGGCAGGCAACTCTGGGGCCAACGTCCTGACTTTC.

J is TRBJ1-6 and V is TRBV20-1, with a possible D match to TRBD1 (6 bases). Germline V CDR1 and CDR2: DFQATT, SNEGSKA (reference sequence). This CDR3 is built from 15 residues. Between the trimmed V and J ends, which lost 1 base and 10 bases, there was a span of 17 bases. This CDR3 reads CSARGGGGVGSPLHF. CDR3 coding DNA: TGCAGTGCTAGAGGCGGTGGGGGCGTAGGGTCACCCCTCCACTTT.

CDR3 DNA sequence: TGTGCCATCTTCGGCTTATTCGGGACATCAAACTACAATGAGCAGTTCTTC. Protein sequence: CAIFGLFGTSNYNEQFF. The chain is built from TRBV28 and TRBJ2-1; possibly TRBD1 for D (6 bases). Germline V CDR1 and CDR2: MDHEN, SYDVKM. This CDR3 spans 17 amino acids. The germline V and J ends were trimmed by 10 bases and 3 bases, with 25 bases remaining between them. Full variable domain (missing parts from reference TRBV28 and TRBJ2-1): DVKVTQSSRYLVKRTGEKVFLECVQDMDHENMFWYRQDPGLGLRLIYFSYDVKMKEKGDIPEGYSVSREKKERFSLILESASTNQTSMYLCAIFGLFGTSNYNEQFFGPGTRLTVL.

In nucleotides, the CDR3 is TGCAGTGCTAGTTCTACTAGCGGGAGCACAGATACGCAGTATTTT. It codes for CSASSTSGSTDTQYF. The J gene is TRBJ2-3, the V gene TRBV20-1; 9 bases map to TRBD2. CDR3 size: 15 residues. The germline V gene has CDR1 DFQATT and CDR2 SNEGSKA (reference sequence). V lost 3 bases to trimming and J lost 0 bases; unmatched junction nucleotides: 4.

This clone has a handful of counts. One end of the junction varies from germline; a read error may be responsible. Other DNA variants within this sample encode the same CDR3. The chain is built from TRBV27 and TRBJ1-1, with D perhaps TRBD1 (5 bases). CDR3 length: 15 residues. CDR1 and CDR2 from the germline V gene are MNHEY and SMNVEV (reference sequence). The CDR3 reads CASSPWGTSNTEAFF. The CDR3 DNA reads TGTGCCAGCAGTCCGTGGGGGACGTCTAACACTGAGGCTTTCTTT.

This clone has a count of ten or more. A much larger clone sits a single nucleotide away, making a read error possible. This specimen includes other DNA sequences encoding the same CDR3. This sequence joins TRBV6-1 and TRBJ2-5; a weak D match, TRBD2 (6 bases). The CDR3 is 15 amino acids. Deletions cut 7 bases from V and 5 bases from J, with 20 bases between. Per the germline V gene, CDR1 is MNHNS and CDR2 is SASEGT. The CDR3, as DNA: TGTGCCAGCACCGCCCGGTTTGATGGGGGGGAGACCCAGTACTTC. Translating it yields CASTARFDGGETQYF.

The table lists this clone with many counts. V gene TRBV6-1 combines with J gene TRBJ1-4, with D possibly TRBD1 on 5 matching bases. The germline CDR1 and CDR2 sequences are MNHNS and SASEGT. The CDR3 runs to 15 residues. V dropped 2 bases and J dropped 3 bases, with 10 bases sitting between them. Written as DNA, the CDR3 is TGTGCCAGCAGTGAATCAGGGACTTCTAATGAAAAACTGTTTTTT. It is translated as CASSESGTSNEKLFF.